The TCR beta chain described here comes from a study of vaccination effects on CD4 cells after COVID-19. Ahead of sequencing, the ViraFEST assay grew antigen-specific CD4+ T cells using viral peptide pools. When ten to eleven days of culture had elapsed, CD4+ T cells were isolated. In the vaccine recipients, nucleocapsid antibodies were negative and there was no prior SARS-CoV-2 infection. Each well held 1.5 million to 2 million PBMC cultured with around 9 ug/ml peptides and roughly 9.7 IU/ml IL-2. Cells had half their medium changed to IL-2 medium on days 3 and 7. The repertoire was sequenced with immunoSEQ multiplex PCR; TCRdb's copy has only in-frame clones and lacks some. The sample shows about 55,000 clones, roughly 70% of them seen only once. Trimming cost V 2 bases and J 7 bases, with 8 bases left between them. CDR1 and CDR2 from the germline V gene are MDHEN and SYDVKM. CDR3 length equals 13 residues.

To note about this clone: Its antigen remains unidentified.

Study-wide findings and caveats: Few convalescent patients were studied, and early post-infection samples were lacking.

The TCR originated in a human donor who received a COVID-19 vaccine. The sample here was CD4+ T cells from PBMCs cultured with SARS-CoV-2 spike peptides, taken before COVID-19 vaccination. This chain connects TRBV28 to TRBJ2-2; tentatively, D is TRBD1 or TRBD2 (5 bases each). The CDR3 nucleotides are TGTGCCAGCAGTTTAGCTGGGGGCGGGGAGCTGTTTTTT. Translating gives CASSLAGGGELFF.